The TCR beta chain under discussion was sequenced for a study of control samples from healthy donors and cancer patients. Here immunoSEQ multiplex PCR was the method, and the copy in TCRdb shows in-frame clones only, minus some. The sample records roughly 88,000 clones, approximately 89% being singletons. This CDR3 is 16 amino acids long. Per germline, CDR1 MGHRA and CDR2 YSYEKL. Losses at the gene ends were 2 bases for V and 0 bases for J; bases not matched to a gene: 7. The chain carries TRBV4-1 and TRBJ2-7; 7 positions agree with TRBD1. This clonotype was obtained from a woman aged 30 to 39 in good health. The sample consisted of blood. CDR3 protein: CASSQPDRAISYEQYF. For the CDR3, the DNA is TGCGCCAGCAGCCAACCAGACAGGGCGATCTCCTACGAGCAGTACTTC.